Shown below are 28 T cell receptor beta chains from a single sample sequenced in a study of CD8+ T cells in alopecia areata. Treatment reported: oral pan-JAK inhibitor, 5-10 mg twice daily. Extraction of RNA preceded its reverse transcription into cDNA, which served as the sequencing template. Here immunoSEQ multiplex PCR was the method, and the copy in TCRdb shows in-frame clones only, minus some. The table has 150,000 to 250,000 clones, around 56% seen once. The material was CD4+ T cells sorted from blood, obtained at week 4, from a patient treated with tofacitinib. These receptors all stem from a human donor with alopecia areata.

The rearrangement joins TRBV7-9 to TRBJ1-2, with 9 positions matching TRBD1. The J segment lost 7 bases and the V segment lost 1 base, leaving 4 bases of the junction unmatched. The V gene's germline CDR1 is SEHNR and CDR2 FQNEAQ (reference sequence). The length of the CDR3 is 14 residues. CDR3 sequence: CASSLVSTGGGYTF. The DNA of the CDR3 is TGTGCCAGCAGCTTAGTCTCGACAGGGGGTGGCTACACCTTC.

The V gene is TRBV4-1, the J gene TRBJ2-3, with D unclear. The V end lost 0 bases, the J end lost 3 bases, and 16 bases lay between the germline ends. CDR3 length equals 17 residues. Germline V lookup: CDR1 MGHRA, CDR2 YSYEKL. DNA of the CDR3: TGCGCCAGCAGCCAAGATCGTGGAACAACGAGAACAGATACGCAGTATTTT. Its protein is CASSQDRGTTRTDTQYF.

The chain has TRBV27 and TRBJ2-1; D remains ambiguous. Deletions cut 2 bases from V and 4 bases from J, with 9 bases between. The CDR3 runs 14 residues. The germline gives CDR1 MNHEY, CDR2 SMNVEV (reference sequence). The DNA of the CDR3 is TGTGCCAGCAGTTTAGGTTCAGCGTACAATGAGCAGTTCTTC. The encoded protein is CASSLGSAYNEQFF.

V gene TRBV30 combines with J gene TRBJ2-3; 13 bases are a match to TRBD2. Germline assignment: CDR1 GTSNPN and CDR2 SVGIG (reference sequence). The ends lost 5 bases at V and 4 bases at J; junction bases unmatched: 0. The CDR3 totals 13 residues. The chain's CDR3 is CAWGTSGADTQYF. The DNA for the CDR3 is TGTGCCTGGGGGACTAGCGGGGCAGATACGCAGTATTTT.

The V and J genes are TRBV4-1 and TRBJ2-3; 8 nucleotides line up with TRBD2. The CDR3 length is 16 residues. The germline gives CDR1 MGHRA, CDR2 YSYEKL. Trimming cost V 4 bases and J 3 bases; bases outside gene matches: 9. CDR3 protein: CASSPSRGAKTDTQYF. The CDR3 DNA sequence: TGCGCCAGCAGCCCTTCGCGGGGGGCCAAGACAGATACGCAGTATTTT.

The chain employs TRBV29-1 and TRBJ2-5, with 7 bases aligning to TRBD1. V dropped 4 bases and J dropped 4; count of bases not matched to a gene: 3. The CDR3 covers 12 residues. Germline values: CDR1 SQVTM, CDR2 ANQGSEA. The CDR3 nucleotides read TGCAGCGTTGGTAACAGGGGAGAGACCCAGTACTTC. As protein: CSVGNRGETQYF.

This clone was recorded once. CDR3 residues: CSVEDMADNEQFF. Here the CDR3 DNA reads TGCAGCGTTGAAGATATGGCGGACAATGAGCAGTTCTTC. The chain carries TRBV29-1 and TRBJ2-1, with D unresolved. The ends were cut back, 0 bases at V and 5 bases at J, with 8 bases in the middle. CDR1 SQVTM and CDR2 ANQGSEA come from the germline V gene. The CDR3 spans 13 residues.

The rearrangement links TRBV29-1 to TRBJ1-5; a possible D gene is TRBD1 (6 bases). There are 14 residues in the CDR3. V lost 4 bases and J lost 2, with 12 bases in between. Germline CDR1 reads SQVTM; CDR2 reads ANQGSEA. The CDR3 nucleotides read TGCAGCGTTGTGACAGGATCTGGCAATCAGCCCCAGCATTTT. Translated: CSVVTGSGNQPQHF.

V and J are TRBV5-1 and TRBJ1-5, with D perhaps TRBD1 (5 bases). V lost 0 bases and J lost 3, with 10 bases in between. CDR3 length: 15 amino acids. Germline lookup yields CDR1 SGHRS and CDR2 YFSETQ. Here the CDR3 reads CASSLGPGYNQPQHF. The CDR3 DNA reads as TGCGCCAGCAGCTTGGGCCCAGGGTACAATCAGCCCCAGCATTTT. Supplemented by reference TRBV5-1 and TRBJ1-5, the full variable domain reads KAGVTQTPRYLIKTRGQQVTLSCSPISGHRSVSWYQQTPGQGLQFLFEYFSETQRNKGNFPGRFSGRQFSNSRSEMNVSTLELGDSALYLCASSLGPGYNQPQHFGDGTRLSIL.

CDR3 DNA: TGCGCCAGCAGCGGCAACGCCGAACGAACCTACGAGCAGTACTTC. Encoded protein: CASSGNAERTYEQYF. This chain links TRBV5-1 with TRBJ2-7; D remains ambiguous. V lost 4 bases, J lost 2 bases, and 16 bases lay in between. The CDR3 totals 15 residues. Germline-derived CDR1 and CDR2 are SGHRS and YFSETQ.

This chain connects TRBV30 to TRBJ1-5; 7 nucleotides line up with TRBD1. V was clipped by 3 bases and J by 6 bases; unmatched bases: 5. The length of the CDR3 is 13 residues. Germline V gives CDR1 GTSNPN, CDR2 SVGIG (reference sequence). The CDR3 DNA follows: TGTGCCTGGAGCGACAGGGTTCGTCAGCCCCAGCATTTT. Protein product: CAWSDRVRQPQHF.

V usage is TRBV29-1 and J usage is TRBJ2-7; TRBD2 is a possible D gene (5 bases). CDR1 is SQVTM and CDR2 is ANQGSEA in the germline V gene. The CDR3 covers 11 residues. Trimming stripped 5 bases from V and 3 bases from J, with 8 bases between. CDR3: CSVLLVYEQYF. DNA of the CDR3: TGCAGCGTTCTACTAGTCTACGAGCAGTACTTC.

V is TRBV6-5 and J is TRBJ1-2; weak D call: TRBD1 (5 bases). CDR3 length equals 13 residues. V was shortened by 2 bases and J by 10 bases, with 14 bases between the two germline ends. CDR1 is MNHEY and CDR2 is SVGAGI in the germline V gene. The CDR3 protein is CASSYSRARSYTF. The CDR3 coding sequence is TGTGCCAGCAGTTACAGCAGGGCGCGCTCCTACACCTTC.

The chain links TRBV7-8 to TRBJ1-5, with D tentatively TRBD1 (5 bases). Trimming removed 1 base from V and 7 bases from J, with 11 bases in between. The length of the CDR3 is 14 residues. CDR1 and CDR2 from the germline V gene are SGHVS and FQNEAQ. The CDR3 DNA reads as TGTGCCAGCAGCTTAGGAAGGGGTGAGCAGCCCCAGCATTTT. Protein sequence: CASSLGRGEQPQHF.

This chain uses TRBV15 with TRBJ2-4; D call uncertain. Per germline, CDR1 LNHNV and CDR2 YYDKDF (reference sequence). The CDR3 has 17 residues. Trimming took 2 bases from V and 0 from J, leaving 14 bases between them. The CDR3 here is CATSRMGLHIAKNIQYF. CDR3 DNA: TGTGCCACCAGCAGAATGGGCCTACACATAGCCAAAAACATTCAGTACTTC.

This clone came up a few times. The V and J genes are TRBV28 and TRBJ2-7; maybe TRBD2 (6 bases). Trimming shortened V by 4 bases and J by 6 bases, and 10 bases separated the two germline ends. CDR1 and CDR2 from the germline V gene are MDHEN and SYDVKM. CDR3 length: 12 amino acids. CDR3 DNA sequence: TGTGCCAGCAGTTCCCGGGGGACCGAGCAGTACTTC. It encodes CASSSRGTEQYF.

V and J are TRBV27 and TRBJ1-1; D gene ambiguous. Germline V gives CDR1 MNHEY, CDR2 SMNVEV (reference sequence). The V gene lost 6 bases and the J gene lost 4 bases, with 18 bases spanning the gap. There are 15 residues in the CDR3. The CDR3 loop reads CASRLGPSVSTEAFF. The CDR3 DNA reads TGTGCCAGCAGGCTAGGGCCCTCAGTAAGCACTGAAGCTTTCTTT.

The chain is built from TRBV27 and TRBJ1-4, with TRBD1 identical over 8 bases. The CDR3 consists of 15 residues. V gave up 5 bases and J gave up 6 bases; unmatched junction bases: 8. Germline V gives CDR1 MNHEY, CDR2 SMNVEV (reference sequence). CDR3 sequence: CASSPRTGMDEKLFF. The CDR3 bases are TGTGCCAGCAGTCCCCGGACAGGGATGGATGAAAAACTGTTTTTT.

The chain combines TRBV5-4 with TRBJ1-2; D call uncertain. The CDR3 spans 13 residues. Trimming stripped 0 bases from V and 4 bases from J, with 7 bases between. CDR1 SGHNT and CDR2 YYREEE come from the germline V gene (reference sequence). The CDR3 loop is CASSLDSGYGYTF. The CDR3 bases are TGTGCCAGCAGCTTGGACAGTGGCTATGGCTACACCTTC. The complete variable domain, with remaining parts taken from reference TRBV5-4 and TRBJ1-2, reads ETGVTQSPTHLIKTRGQQVTLRCSSQSGHNTVSWYQQALGQGPQFIFQYYREEENGRGNFPPRFSGLQFPNYSSELNVNALELDDSALYLCASSLDSGYGYTFGSGTRLTVV.

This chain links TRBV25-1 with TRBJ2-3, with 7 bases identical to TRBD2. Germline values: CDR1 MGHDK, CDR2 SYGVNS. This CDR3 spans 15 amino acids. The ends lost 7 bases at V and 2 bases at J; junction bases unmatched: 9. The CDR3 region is CASTRSSGHTDTQYF. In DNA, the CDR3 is TGTGCCAGCACAAGGAGTAGCGGGCACACAGATACGCAGTATTTT.

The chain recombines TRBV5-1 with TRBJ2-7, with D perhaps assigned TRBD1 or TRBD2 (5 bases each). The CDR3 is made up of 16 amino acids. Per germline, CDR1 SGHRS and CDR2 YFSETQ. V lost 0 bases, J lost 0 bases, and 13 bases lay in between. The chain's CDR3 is CASSLGQGPFSYEQYF. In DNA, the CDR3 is TGCGCCAGCAGCTTGGGCCAGGGACCATTCTCCTACGAGCAGTACTTC.

The CDR3 nucleotides are TGTGCCAGCACCCCAGGACAGACACCCTACGAGCAGTACTTC. As protein: CASTPGQTPYEQYF. The rearrangement links TRBV2 to TRBJ2-7; D possibly corresponds to TRBD1 (6 bases). Per germline, CDR1 SNHLY and CDR2 FYNNEI. The ends were cut back, 7 bases at V and 2 bases at J, with 15 bases in the middle. CDR3 size: 14 residues.

For the CDR3, the DNA is TGTGCCAGCAGTTTAATGGGGGGACAGGGAAGCTCCTACGAGCAGTACTTC. Translating gives CASSLMGGQGSSYEQYF. The rearrangement uses TRBV28 and TRBJ2-7; 9 bases match TRBD1. The J segment lost 0 bases and the V segment lost 2 bases, leaving 8 bases of the junction unmatched. This CDR3 comprises 17 residues. Germline-derived CDR1 and CDR2 are MDHEN and SYDVKM.

CDR3 amino acids: CASKWSDRASPLHF. In nucleotides, the CDR3 is TGTGCCAGCAAATGGTCCGACAGAGCTTCACCCCTCCACTTT. The J gene is TRBJ1-6, the V gene TRBV27; weak D call: TRBD1 (5 bases). The CDR3 loop spans 14 amino acids. Germline CDR1 is MNHEY and CDR2 is SMNVEV (reference sequence). V was pared by 7 bases and J by 9 bases, with 16 bases between.

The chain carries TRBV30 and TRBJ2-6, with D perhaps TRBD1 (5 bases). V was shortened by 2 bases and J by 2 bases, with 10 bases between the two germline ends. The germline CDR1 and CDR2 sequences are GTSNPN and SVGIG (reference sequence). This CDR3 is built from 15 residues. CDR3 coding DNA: TGTGCCTGGAGTCCATCAGGGACTGGGGCCAACGTCCTGACTTTC. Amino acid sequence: CAWSPSGTGANVLTF.

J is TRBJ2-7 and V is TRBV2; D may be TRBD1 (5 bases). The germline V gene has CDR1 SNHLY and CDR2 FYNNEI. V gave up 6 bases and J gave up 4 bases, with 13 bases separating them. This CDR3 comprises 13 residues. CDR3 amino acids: CASRPTGPYEQYF. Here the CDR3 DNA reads TGTGCCAGCAGACCTACAGGTCCATACGAGCAGTACTTC.

The CDR3 spells CASSPGTGKNIQYF. In DNA, the CDR3 is TGCGCCAGCAGCCCTGGGACAGGGAAAAACATTCAGTACTTC. This chain joins TRBV4-1 and TRBJ2-4; 9 positions agree with TRBD1. CDR1 and CDR2 from the germline V gene are MGHRA and YSYEKL. This CDR3 is built from 14 residues. The V gene end was trimmed by 4 bases and the J gene end by 4 bases; junction bases not matched to a gene: 2.

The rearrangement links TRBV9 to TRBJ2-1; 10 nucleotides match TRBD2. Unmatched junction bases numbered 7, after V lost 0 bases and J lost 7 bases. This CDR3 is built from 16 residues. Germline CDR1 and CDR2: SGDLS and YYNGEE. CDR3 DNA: TGTGCCAGCAGCGTAGGAAGGGGACTAGCGCAAAATGAGCAGTTCTTC. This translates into CASSVGRGLAQNEQFF.